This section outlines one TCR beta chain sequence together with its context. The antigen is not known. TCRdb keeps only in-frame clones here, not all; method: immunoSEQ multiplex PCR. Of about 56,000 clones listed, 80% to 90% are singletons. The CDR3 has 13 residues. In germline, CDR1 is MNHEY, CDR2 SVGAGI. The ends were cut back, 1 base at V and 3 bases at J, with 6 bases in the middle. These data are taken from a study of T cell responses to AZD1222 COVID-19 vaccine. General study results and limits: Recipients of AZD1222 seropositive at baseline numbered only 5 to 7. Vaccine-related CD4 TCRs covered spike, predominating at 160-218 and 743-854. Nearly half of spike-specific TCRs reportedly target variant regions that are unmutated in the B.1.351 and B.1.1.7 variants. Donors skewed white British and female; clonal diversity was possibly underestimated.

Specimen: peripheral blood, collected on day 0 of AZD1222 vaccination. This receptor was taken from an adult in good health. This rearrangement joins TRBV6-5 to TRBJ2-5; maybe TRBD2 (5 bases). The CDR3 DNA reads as TGTGCCAGCAGTTACTGGGAGAAAGAGACCCAGTACTTC. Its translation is CASSYWEKETQYF.